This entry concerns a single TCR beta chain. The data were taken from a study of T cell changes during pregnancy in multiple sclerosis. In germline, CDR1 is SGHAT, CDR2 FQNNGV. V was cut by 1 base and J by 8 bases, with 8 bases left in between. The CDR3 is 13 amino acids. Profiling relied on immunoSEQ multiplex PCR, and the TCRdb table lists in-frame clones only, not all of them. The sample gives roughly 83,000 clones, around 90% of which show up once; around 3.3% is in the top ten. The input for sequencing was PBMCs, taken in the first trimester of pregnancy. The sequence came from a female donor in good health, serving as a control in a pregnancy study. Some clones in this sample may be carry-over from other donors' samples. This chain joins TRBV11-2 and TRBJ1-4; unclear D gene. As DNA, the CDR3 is TGTGCCAGCAGCTTAGGAGGGCGGGAAAAACTGTTTTTT. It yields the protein CASSLGGREKLFF.